One T cell receptor (beta chain) is described in this entry. Its specificity is unknown. CDR1 and CDR2 from the germline V gene are GTSNPN and SVGIG (reference sequence). Unmatched junction bases numbered 5, after V lost 1 base and J lost 6 bases. This CDR3 comprises 13 residues. This sample's treatment: around 19 received Ad26.COV2.S at low or high dose, single or two shots; several received placebo; per-sample allocation not given. Specimens were obtained on day 63 following the first vaccine or placebo injection. It was an adult aged 18-55 years in Boston who was the donor. The data originate from a study of Ad26.COV2.S vaccination and SARS-CoV-2 variants. Study summary: Donor allocation was to the COV1001 Ad26.COV2.S trial arm. Intramuscularly, Ad26.COV2.S was given either once or twice, 56 days apart.

Study-wide results and limits: Compared with placebo recipients, vaccine recipients had higher spike-specific TCR breadth.

Using immunoSEQ multiplex PCR, the repertoire was profiled, and TCRdb retains in-frame clones only, with some absent. This sample yields approximately 410,000 clones, of which approximately 90% are seen a single time; roughly 4% belongs to the top ten. This sample comprised peripheral blood, obtained in a trial of Ad26.COV2.S vaccine versus placebo. The TCR was taken from a person between 18 and 60 years old who received the Ad26.COV2.S COVID-19 vaccine or a placebo. This chain links TRBV30 with TRBJ1-2; 7 bases are shared with TRBD1. This CDR3 is CAWSGPTGDGYTF. In DNA, the CDR3 is TGTGCCTGGAGTGGCCCCACAGGGGATGGCTACACCTTC.